This TCR beta chain was retrieved from a study of T cell responses to AZD1222 COVID-19 vaccine. Findings and caveats of the study: Receipt of two AZD1222 doses was followed by a rise in Spike-specific TCR breadth and depth.

TCRdb keeps only in-frame clones here, not all; method: immunoSEQ multiplex PCR. The table has 70,000 to 100,000 clones, 75% to 90% seen once. Trimming left V 3 bases short and J 7 bases short, with 6 bases between. CDR3 length: 11 residues. A word on this clone: What it binds is unknown.

The chain joins TRBV12-3 or TRBV12-4 to TRBJ1-2; D is undetermined. The specimen comprised peripheral blood, sampled 28 days after the second AZD1222 dose. This clonotype was sampled from an adult who received the AZD1222 COVID-19 vaccine. The CDR3 DNA reads as TGTGCCAGCAGTTTTTTTACTGGCTACACCTTC. Protein product: CASSFFTGYTF.